The text below deals with one TCR beta chain. This specimen belongs to a study of CD8 T cells in Susac syndrome. About the study: When blood was collected, patients with Susac syndrome were therapy-naive, were taking corticosteroids, or were receiving intravenous immunoglobulin alone.

TEMRA cells were enriched by FACS, while CD8+ and CD4+ T cells were obtained through a negative isolation that was performed magnetically. The V end was cut by 6 bases, the J end by 0 bases, with 14 bases between. Germline loops: CDR1 LNHDA, CDR2 SQIVND (reference sequence). The CDR3 consists of 16 residues. Reverse transcription of about 0.45 to 1 ug RNA was performed with random hexamers. One entry per CDR3 protein, called by TCRdb with MiXCR from the immunoSEQ multiplex PCR reads. The sample consists of tens of thousands of distinct CDR3 sequences, 93% of them appearing once. The material sequenced was CD4+ T cells from PBMCs. The V and J genes are TRBV19 and TRBJ1-4; a possible D gene is TRBD1 (5 bases). The sequence was obtained from a human donor with Susac syndrome. DNA for the CDR3: TGTGCCAGTAGCCCCGGGACCGTAGCAACTAATGAAAAACTGTTTTTT. Residues: CASSPGTVATNEKLFF.